The rows below give T cell receptor beta chains drawn from one sample of a study of CD8+ T cells in alopecia areata. The protocol was immunoSEQ multiplex PCR, while the TCRdb copy is restricted to in-frame clones and leaves out a portion. The profile covers some 150,000 clones, with about 85% appearing a single time and roughly 13% taken by the ten largest. The sample was CD8+ T cells sorted from blood, taken at week 4, from a patient treated with tofacitinib. These receptor sequences come from a human donor with alopecia areata. Each CDR3 is given with its conserved first and last residue. A D gene is named only where the DNA matches it firmly. A clone size is listed for some rows: how often the clone was seen (once, few, many), or a class if it is expanded.

v_gene	abundance	j_gene	d_gene	CDR3nt	CDR3aa
TRBV27	NA	TRBJ2-7	TRBD1	TGTGCCAGCAAAGGGGCAGGGGGCGACTACGAGCAGTACTTC	CASKGAGGDYEQYF
TRBV29-1	NA	TRBJ2-6	NA	TGCAGCGCACAAAACTCTGGGGCCAACGTCCTGACTTTC	CSAQNSGANVLTF
TRBV11-2	NA	TRBJ2-7	TRBD2	TGTGCCAGCAGCTCCGAGAGCGGGGGGGTTTACGAGCAGTACTTC	CASSSESGGVYEQYF
TRBV29-1	NA	TRBJ2-2	TRBD1	TGCAGCGTTGACAATCCGACAGGGAATACCGGGGAGCTGTTTTTT	CSVDNPTGNTGELFF
TRBV2	NA	TRBJ2-6	NA	TGTGCCACCCCACCGGCGCGACTCTCCGGGGCCAACGTCCTGACTTTC	CATPPARLSGANVLTF
TRBV19	NA	TRBJ2-1	NA	TGTGCCAGTAGTGTAGAGTACAATGAGCAGTTCTTC	CASSVEYNEQFF
TRBV11-2	NA	TRBJ2-7	NA	TGTGCCAGCAGCTTAGGCTCCTCGAGCGAGCAGTACTTC	CASSLGSSSEQYF
TRBV27	once	TRBJ1-2	NA	TGTGCCAGCAGGTCCCACTCCGTTTATGGCTACACCTTC	CASRSHSVYGYTF
TRBV7-8	NA	TRBJ2-7	TRBD2	TGTGCCAGCAGCCCGCGGACTAGCGGGATACACGAGCAGTACTTC	CASSPRTSGIHEQYF
TRBV10-2	NA	TRBJ2-1	TRBD2	TGCGCCAGCAGTGCCGCACTTCGCGGGACTAGCATCGACAATGAGCAGTTCTTC	CASSAALRGTSIDNEQFF
TRBV10-3	NA	TRBJ2-7	NA	TGTGCCATCAGGACCTCCCGGCAGGGGGGTACCTACGAGCAGTACTTC	CAIRTSRQGGTYEQYF
TRBV15	NA	TRBJ2-2	NA	TGTGCCACCTCTCCGGGGGCCCTCACCGGGGAGCTGTTTTTT	CATSPGALTGELFF
TRBV29-1	NA	TRBJ2-1	TRBD1	TGCAGCGTTGTGGGACAGGGGACAAGGCAGTTCTTC	CSVVGQGTRQFF
TRBV29-1	NA	TRBJ2-7	TRBD1	TGCAGCGTTGAAACAGGGGGCGGCTACGAGCAGTACTTC	CSVETGGGYEQYF
TRBV27	NA	TRBJ2-1	NA	TGTGCCAGCAGTTTCGAATTCACTCTGACGGGTCCGAGCTCCTACAATGAGCAGTTCTTC	CASSFEFTLTGPSSYNEQFF
TRBV5-1	NA	TRBJ2-2	TRBD1	TGCGCCAGCAGCTTGGGGGACAGCGGGGAGCTGTTTTTT	CASSLGDSGELFF
TRBV29-1	NA	TRBJ2-1	NA	TGCAGCGTTGAGGGTGGGCTACGTCTTATGTACAATGAGCAGTTCTTC	CSVEGGLRLMYNEQFF
TRBV9	NA	TRBJ1-5	NA	TGTGCCAGCTCGGAGGGGAATAGCAATCAGCCCCAGCATTTT	CASSEGNSNQPQHF
TRBV25-1	NA	TRBJ1-1	NA	TGTGCCGGCAGTGAAATTGGAGGGGGGAACACTGAAGCTTTCTTT	CAGSEIGGGNTEAFF
TRBV7-7	NA	TRBJ2-5	NA	TGTGCTAGCAGCCCCAGGTCCTACCCGGCGGCCCAGTACTTC	CASSPRSYPAAQYF
TRBV27	NA	TRBJ2-7	TRBD1	TGTGCCAGCAGTTTTCTGGCAGGGGGTTTCGAGCAGTACTTC	CASSFLAGGFEQYF
TRBV4-1	NA	TRBJ1-2	NA	TGCGCCAGCAGCCAAGATCCAGGGGATCGATTACATGGCTACACCTTC	CASSQDPGDRLHGYTF
TRBV19	few	TRBJ2-1	TRBD2	TGTGCCAGTAGTCAGCGTTCTAGCGGGAGGTCAGGAAATGAGCAGTTCTTC	CASSQRSSGRSGNEQFF
TRBV2	NA	TRBJ2-1	NA	TGTGCCAGCACTCCCCCCGGATGGAGGGTGGATGAGCAGTTCTTC	CASTPPGWRVDEQFF
TRBV10-2	NA	TRBJ2-3	TRBD2	TGCGCCAGCAGTGAGTCGATGCCGGCTAGCGGGAGTATCGATACGCAGTATTTT	CASSESMPASGSIDTQYF
TRBV19	NA	TRBJ1-1	TRBD1	TGTGCCAGTACCCCGGGGGGACAGGGGAACACTGAAGCTTTCTTT	CASTPGGQGNTEAFF
TRBV7-3	NA	TRBJ2-1	NA	TGTGCCAGCAGCCGGCGGGCAATCTCCTACAATGAGCAGTTCTTC	CASSRRAISYNEQFF
TRBV9	few	TRBJ1-6	NA	TGTGCCAGCACCCGTGGGGGCTCCTATAATTCACCCCTCCACTTT	CASTRGGSYNSPLHF
TRBV2	NA	TRBJ1-1	NA	TGTGCCAGCAGTGAAAAGGGTACTGAAGCTTTCTTT	CASSEKGTEAFF
TRBV29-1	NA	TRBJ2-3	NA	TGCAGCGTTGAAGATCCGGACAACACGGATACGCAGTATTTT	CSVEDPDNTDTQYF
TRBV9	NA	TRBJ2-3	NA	TGTGCCAGCAGCGTAGAAGGCTGGGCAGGGGTCACAGATACGCAGTATTTT	CASSVEGWAGVTDTQYF
TRBV5-4	NA	TRBJ2-1	NA	TGTGCCAGCAGTTTAGAAGGCAATGGGGATGAGCAGTTCTTC	CASSLEGNGDEQFF
TRBV2	NA	TRBJ1-1	NA	TGTGCCAGCAGTGAGGGGAACACTGAAGCTTTCTTT	CASSEGNTEAFF
TRBV7-8	NA	TRBJ2-5	NA	TGTGCCAGCAGCCCGGGGGCGGGTGGAGAGGAGACCCAGTACTTC	CASSPGAGGEETQYF
TRBV7-9	NA	TRBJ2-7	NA	TGTGCCAGCGCTGCCGACGGGGGAAGCTCCTACGAGCAGTACTTC	CASAADGGSSYEQYF
TRBV4-1	once	TRBJ2-2	NA	TGCGCCAGCAGCCAAGATTTGGAGCGGATGAACACCGGGGAGCTGTTTTTT	CASSQDLERMNTGELFF
TRBV4-1	NA	TRBJ2-6	NA	TGTGCCAGCAGCCAAGATTCGAGCTCTGGGGCCAACGTCCTGACTTTC	CASSQDSSSGANVLTF
TRBV25-1	NA	TRBJ2-1	NA	TGTGCCAGCAGCCTGACAGGCAGTAGTTCCCACAATGAGCAGTTCTTC	CASSLTGSSSHNEQFF
TRBV7-8	NA	TRBJ1-1	NA	TGTGCCAGCAGCTCTAGTGGGTCTACGTACACTGAAGCTTTCTTT	CASSSSGSTYTEAFF
TRBV5-4	NA	TRBJ2-7	TRBD2	TGTGCCAGCAGCGCGGGGGGGGCCTCCCACGAGCAGTACTTC	CASSAGGASHEQYF
TRBV30	NA	TRBJ2-1	TRBD1	TGTGCCTCAGACAGGGGATATGAGCAGTTCTTC	CASDRGYEQFF
TRBV27	NA	TRBJ2-7	NA	TGTGCCAGCAGTTCCCATCTCGACGAGCAGTACTTC	CASSSHLDEQYF
TRBV7-8	once	TRBJ2-7	NA	TGTGCCAGCAGCCGAGGTTCGGGGTACGAGCAGTACTTC	CASSRGSGYEQYF
TRBV14	NA	TRBJ2-1	NA	TGTGCCAGCAGCCAAGTGAGGGGTGAGCAGTTCTTC	CASSQVRGEQFF